A single sample is the source of the 19 T cell receptor beta chains below, sequenced in a study of blood T cell dynamics during melanoma immunotherapy. Some clones are missing from TCRdb's copy, which holds only in-frame ones; the method was immunoSEQ multiplex PCR. The sample lists about 28,000 clones, roughly 84% occurring once. Time point described: week 3, after first cycle of checkpoint inhibitor. The material sequenced was blood, taken from a patient treated with checkpoint blockade. Receptor source: a human donor with melanoma.

The chain uses TRBV11-1 and TRBJ1-2, with no clear D. With 2 bases removed from V and 6 bases from J, the gap between germline ends came to 7 bases. The CDR3 loop spans 12 amino acids. The germline V gene has CDR1 SGHAT and CDR2 FQDESV (reference sequence). The CDR3 is CASSLLRDGYTF. The CDR3, as DNA: TGTGCCAGCAGCTTATTGAGAGATGGCTACACCTTC. Drawing the rest from reference TRBV11-1 and TRBJ1-2, the complete variable domain is EAEVAQSPRYKITEKSQAVAFWCDPISGHATLYWYRQILGQGPELLVQFQDESVVDDSQLPKDRFSAERLKGVDSTLKIQPAELGDSAMYLCASSLLRDGYTFGSGTRLTVV.

J is TRBJ1-1 and V is TRBV7-2; tentative D call: TRBD1 (6 bases). There are 14 residues in the CDR3. From germline, CDR1 is SGHTA and CDR2 FQGNSA. V shed 5 bases and J shed 0 bases, with 10 bases lying between them. CDR3 amino acids: CASSPGALNTEAFF. The CDR3 DNA reads as TGTGCCAGCAGCCCGGGGGCCCTGAACACTGAAGCTTTCTTT.

This chain uses TRBV4-2 with TRBJ1-2, with unresolved D. The germline V gene encodes CDR1 LGHNA and CDR2 YNFKEQ. V lost 0 bases, J lost 4 bases, and 6 bases lay in between. This CDR3 has 13 amino acids. The CDR3 region is CASSQDQVYGYTF. As DNA, the CDR3 is TGTGCCAGCAGCCAAGATCAGGTCTATGGCTACACCTTC.

The rearrangement links TRBV28 to TRBJ2-7; 9 positions match TRBD2. The CDR3 length is 15 residues. Germline V CDR1 and CDR2: MDHEN, SYDVKM. With V trimmed by 5 bases and J by 5 bases, 10 bases remained unmatched. CDR3 DNA sequence: TGTGCCAGCAGTACAATAGCGGGAGTTGCAAACGAGCAGTACTTC. Its protein product is CASSTIAGVANEQYF.

This chain joins TRBV6-5 and TRBJ1-1; D is ambiguous. CDR3 length: 13 residues. Germline CDR1 and CDR2: MNHEY and SVGAGI. V shed 6 bases and J shed 10 bases, with 18 bases lying between them. This CDR3 is CASRAGPWEGAFF. The CDR3 DNA is TGTGCCAGCAGGGCGGGTCCGTGGGAGGGAGCTTTCTTT.

J is TRBJ2-3 and V is TRBV6-5, with D possibly TRBD2 on 7 matching bases. The CDR3 sequence is 15 residues long. Germline V gene sequence: CDR1 MNHEY, CDR2 SVGAGI. V was cut by 7 bases and J by 3 bases, with 17 bases left in between. This CDR3 is CASTKQGGGTDTQYF. CDR3 in DNA: TGTGCCAGCACCAAACAGGGAGGGGGAACAGATACGCAGTATTTT.

The chain recombines TRBV5-1 with TRBJ2-1, with TRBD2 identical over 11 bases. This CDR3 region has 16 residues. Germline loops: CDR1 SGHRS, CDR2 YFSETQ. V dropped 4 bases and J dropped 6; count of bases not matched to a gene: 9. The chain's CDR3 is CASSLEPGLAVNEQFF. In nucleotides, the CDR3 is TGCGCCAGCAGCCTGGAACCGGGACTAGCGGTCAATGAGCAGTTCTTC.

The chain employs TRBV4-2 and TRBJ2-2; 8 nucleotides line up with TRBD2. This CDR3 is 15 amino acids long. Losses at the gene ends were 1 base for V and 4 bases for J; bases not matched to a gene: 2. The germline CDR1 and CDR2 sequences are LGHNA and YNFKEQ. The CDR3 is CASSQVSGGTGELFF. The DNA of the CDR3 is TGTGCCAGCAGCCAAGTCAGCGGGGGCACCGGGGAGCTGTTTTTT.

V usage is TRBV11-1 and J usage is TRBJ2-2, with 7 nucleotides matching TRBD1. Germline lookup yields CDR1 SGHAT and CDR2 FQDESV (reference sequence). V lost 7 bases and J lost 2; bases outside the gene matches: 10. CDR3 length: 16 amino acids. The CDR3 loop reads CASTGQGQYNTGELFF. CDR3 DNA sequence: TGTGCCAGCACAGGTCAGGGACAGTACAACACCGGGGAGCTGTTTTTT. Looking up the rest from reference TRBV11-1 and TRBJ2-2 gives the full variable domain: EAEVAQSPRYKITEKSQAVAFWCDPISGHATLYWYRQILGQGPELLVQFQDESVVDDSQLPKDRFSAERLKGVDSTLKIQPAELGDSAMYLCASTGQGQYNTGELFFGEGSRLTVL.

There are a few counts of this clone. J is TRBJ2-7 and V is TRBV7-2, with 7 bases fitting TRBD2. Germline CDR1 reads SGHTA; CDR2 reads FQGNSA. The CDR3 totals 14 residues. V lost 3 bases to trimming and J lost 1 base; unmatched junction nucleotides: 3. CDR3 sequence: CASSFGGSSYEQYF. The CDR3 nucleotides are TGTGCCAGCAGCTTCGGGGGGAGTTCCTACGAGCAGTACTTC. Drawing the rest from reference TRBV7-2 and TRBJ2-7, the complete variable domain is GAGVSQSPSNKVTEKGKDVELRCDPISGHTALYWYRQSLGQGLEFLIYFQGNSAPDKSGLPSDRFSAERTGGSVSTLTIQRTQQEDSAVYLCASSFGGSSYEQYFGPGTRLTVT.

The V gene is TRBV7-6, the J gene TRBJ2-7; TRBD1 aligns across 9 bases. CDR3 size: 16 residues. V was pared by 5 bases and J by 1 base, with 9 bases of the junction left unmatched. CDR1 is SGHVS, CDR2 FNYEAQ, per germline. The CDR3 DNA reads as TGTGCCAGCAGCATGGGGACAGGGCCATTATCCTACGAGCAGTACTTC. Translated: CASSMGTGPLSYEQYF.

V usage is TRBV10-2 and J usage is TRBJ1-2, with D unresolved. Trimming took 2 bases from V and 4 from J, leaving 11 bases between them. The CDR3 runs 14 residues. Looked up from germline, CDR1 is WSHSY and CDR2 is SAAADI. This CDR3 is CASSEPGRTYGYTF. As DNA, the CDR3 is TGCGCCAGCAGTGAGCCTGGAAGAACCTATGGCTACACCTTC.

This chain connects TRBV30 to TRBJ2-7, with 10 positions matching TRBD2. Germline V CDR1 and CDR2: GTSNPN, SVGIG (reference sequence). V gave up 3 bases and J gave up 3 bases; unmatched junction bases: 5. There are 14 residues in the CDR3. The CDR3 protein is CAWSRSSGGYEQYF. Written as DNA, the CDR3 is TGTGCCTGGAGCCGATCTAGCGGGGGCTACGAGCAGTACTTC.

A single count supports this clone. J is TRBJ2-3 and V is TRBV4-1, with D possibly TRBD2 on 6 matching bases. The CDR3 sequence is 15 residues long. The ends were cut back, 6 bases at V and 1 base at J, with 14 bases in the middle. Germline CDR1 is MGHRA and CDR2 is YSYEKL. The CDR3 nucleotides are TGCGCCAGCAGGTTGCAGGGACTCGGCACAGATACGCAGTATTTT. Its translation is CASRLQGLGTDTQYF.

V and J are TRBV28 and TRBJ2-3; 10 nucleotides match TRBD2. The CDR3 has 16 amino acids. Losses at the gene ends were 6 bases for V and 3 bases for J; bases not matched to a gene: 9. Germline CDR1 is MDHEN and CDR2 is SYDVKM. The CDR3 reads CASSRPTSGLTDTQYF. The CDR3, as DNA: TGTGCCAGCAGCCGACCGACTAGCGGGCTAACAGATACGCAGTATTTT.

This clone has a handful of counts. The V and J genes are TRBV19 and TRBJ2-1; TRBD2 matches 9 bases. The CDR3 sequence is 13 residues long. Unmatched junction bases numbered 3, after V lost 9 bases and J lost 3 bases. Germline CDR1 and CDR2: LNHDA and SQIVND (reference sequence). The CDR3 sequence: CASLAGDYNEQFF. CDR3 bases: TGTGCCAGCTTAGCGGGAGACTACAATGAGCAGTTCTTC.

The chain combines TRBV27 with TRBJ2-2; the D gene could be TRBD1 or TRBD2 (5 bases each). The germline V gene has CDR1 MNHEY and CDR2 SMNVEV (reference sequence). The length of the CDR3 is 16 residues. The germline V and J ends were trimmed by 0 bases and 0 bases, with 8 bases remaining between them. The CDR3 coding sequence is TGTGCCAGCAGTTTATCGGGGGTTGCGAACACCGGGGAGCTGTTTTTT. Amino acid sequence: CASSLSGVANTGELFF.

The genes are TRBV10-2 and TRBJ1-5, with D possibly being TRBD1 (5 bases). Germline assignment: CDR1 WSHSY and CDR2 SAAADI. V was clipped by 4 bases and J by 3 bases, with 10 bases between them. The CDR3 is 14 amino acids. CDR3 amino acids: CASSAARDNQPQHF. The CDR3 DNA reads TGCGCCAGCAGTGCCGCCAGGGACAATCAGCCCCAGCATTTT.

The DNA for the CDR3 is TGTGCCAGCAGTTACCTACAGGGCAGTTCACCCCTCCACTTT. The encoded protein is CASSYLQGSSPLHF. The chain has TRBV6-5 and TRBJ1-6; possible D gene TRBD1, 6 bases. Trimming cost V 2 bases and J 9 bases, with 11 bases left between them. CDR3 size: 14 residues. Germline V gene lookup returns CDR1 MNHEY and CDR2 SVGAGI.